The next 26 T cell receptor beta chains were all read from a single sample in a study of blood T cell repertoires in COVID-19. Sequencing used immunoSEQ multiplex PCR; TCRdb keeps in-frame clones, though not all of them. Among approximately 48,000 clones listed, around 85% were seen once. Specimen: peripheral blood. Source of these receptors: a man between 60 and 75 years old with acute or convalescent COVID-19.

The gene calls are TRBV6-2 or TRBV6-3 and TRBJ2-1; 7 bases line up with TRBD1. Germline-derived CDR1 and CDR2 are MNHEY and SVGEGT. V shed 1 base and J 1 base; nucleotides not matched to a gene: 4. There are 16 residues in the CDR3. CDR3 in DNA: TGTGCCAGCAGTTACTTGAAGGGGGCGTCCTACAATGAGCAGTTCTTC. This codes for CASSYLKGASYNEQFF.

This clone has only a few counts. The chain joins TRBV27 to TRBJ1-2, with TRBD1 matching over 7 bases. This CDR3 spans 13 amino acids. Germline assignment: CDR1 MNHEY and CDR2 SMNVEV (reference sequence). Trimming at V came to 4 bases and at J to 7 bases, leaving 6 bases not matched to a gene. The DNA for the CDR3 is TGTGCCAGCAGTTCCACAGGGGCGGGTGGCTACACCTTC. Protein sequence: CASSSTGAGGYTF.

Comments on this clone: An end of the junction differs from the germline gene, which may be a read error. The CDR3 protein is CASSLRGPYNEQFF. CDR3 nucleotides: TGTGCCAGCAGTTTACGAGGCCCCTACAACGAGCAGTTCTTC. The rearrangement uses TRBV27 and TRBJ2-1; D not resolved. Germline values: CDR1 MNHEY, CDR2 SMNVEV (reference sequence). The CDR3 runs to 14 residues.

This chain joins TRBV24-1 and TRBJ2-3; D might be TRBD2 (6 bases). This CDR3 has 15 residues. Trimming left V 0 bases short and J 2 bases short, with 8 bases between. Germline-derived CDR1 and CDR2 are KGHDR and SFDVKD. The CDR3 coding sequence is TGTGCCACCAGTGATTTGCGACTAGACACAGATACGCAGTATTTT. Its translation: CATSDLRLDTDTQYF.

V is TRBV6-4 and J is TRBJ1-2; 11 nucleotides agree with TRBD1. This CDR3 comprises 15 residues. Germline assignment: CDR1 MRHNA and CDR2 SNTAGT. V lost 4 bases and J lost 6; bases outside the gene matches: 7. The chain's CDR3 is CASSAGQGALHGYTF. The CDR3 DNA reads as TGTGCCAGCAGTGCCGGACAGGGGGCCCTACATGGCTACACCTTC.

The chain recombines TRBV5-5 with TRBJ1-2; 12 nucleotides line up with TRBD1. This CDR3 comprises 17 residues. V lost 4 bases, J lost 0 bases, and 7 bases stayed unmatched. Looked up from germline, CDR1 is SGHKS and CDR2 is YYEKEE (reference sequence). Here the CDR3 DNA reads TGTGCCAGCAGCGAGGGACAGGGGGCAATGTCTAACTATGGCTACACCTTC. Its translation: CASSEGQGAMSNYGYTF.

CDR3 coding DNA: TGTGCCTGGAGTGTAACAGGGTTGAGGACTGAAGCTTTCTTT. Amino acid sequence: CAWSVTGLRTEAFF. The chain uses TRBV30 and TRBJ1-1; D is perhaps TRBD1 (6 bases). This CDR3 has 14 residues. Germline V gene sequence: CDR1 GTSNPN, CDR2 SVGIG (reference sequence). Trimming took 0 bases from V and 5 from J, leaving 13 bases between them.

This CDR3 is CASSLLGGSYEQYF. CDR3 DNA: TGTGCCAGCAGCTTACTCGGCGGGTCCTACGAGCAGTACTTC. The V and J genes are TRBV7-9 and TRBJ2-7, with a weak D call TRBD2 (5 bases). Germline V CDR1 and CDR2: SEHNR, FQNEAQ (reference sequence). Trimming removed 2 bases at V and 1 base at J, with 9 bases between. CDR3 length: 14 residues.

The chain uses TRBV24-1 and TRBJ1-1; TRBD1 matches 7 bases. V lost 3 bases and J lost 3; bases outside the gene matches: 6. Germline V gene sequence: CDR1 KGHDR, CDR2 SFDVKD. This CDR3 spans 15 amino acids. The CDR3 protein is CATSDPSTGYTEAFF. The CDR3 coding sequence is TGTGCCACCAGTGATCCCTCGACAGGGTACACTGAAGCTTTCTTT.

This rearrangement joins TRBV9 to TRBJ2-7; weak D call: TRBD1 (5 bases). V lost 2 bases to trimming and J lost 6 bases, with 15 bases between them. CDR3 size: 14 residues. CDR1 SGDLS and CDR2 YYNGEE come from the germline V gene. CDR3 region: CASSVEGQSAEQYF. For the CDR3, the DNA is TGTGCCAGCAGCGTTGAAGGACAATCCGCCGAGCAGTACTTC.

The chain has TRBV19 and TRBJ1-4; 7 bases are shared with TRBD1. The CDR3 runs to 16 residues. V lost 2 bases and J lost 5; bases outside the gene matches: 8. Per germline, CDR1 LNHDA and CDR2 SQIVND (reference sequence). CDR3 in DNA: TGTGCCAGTAGTATAAGCCGGGACAGAGCCAATGAAAAACTGTTTTTT. Its protein product is CASSISRDRANEKLFF. The full variable domain, in which reference TRBV19 and TRBJ1-4 provide the parts outside the CDR3, is DGGITQSPKYLFRKEGQNVTLSCEQNLNHDAMYWYRQDPGQGLRLIYYSQIVNDFQKGDIAEGYSVSREKKESFPLTVTSAQKNPTAFYLCASSISRDRANEKLFFGSGTQLSVL.

This chain joins TRBV18 and TRBJ2-2; 7 positions match TRBD1. V lost 2 bases, J lost 4 bases, and 4 bases stayed unmatched. The CDR3 runs to 15 residues. The germline CDR1 and CDR2 sequences are KGHSH and LQKENI. In DNA form, the CDR3 reads TGTGCCAGCTCACCAGGGACAGCCGGCACCGGGGAGCTGTTTTTT. It translates to CASSPGTAGTGELFF.

This chain uses TRBV7-3 with TRBJ2-6, with a tentative D call TRBD1 (5 bases). The CDR3 has 18 residues. Between the trimmed V and J ends, which lost 5 bases and 2 bases, there was a span of 19 bases. The germline CDR1 and CDR2 sequences are SGHTA and FQGTGA. The DNA of the CDR3 is TGTGCCAGCAGCCCCTACCCACCTAGGGGTACTGGGGCCAACGTCCTGACTTTC. Its protein is CASSPYPPRGTGANVLTF.

This clone occurred a few times. Within the sample, other DNA sequences also encode this same CDR3. The chain joins TRBV5-1 to TRBJ1-2; TRBD1 aligns across 8 bases. Germline loops: CDR1 SGHRS, CDR2 YFSETQ. Trimming took 0 bases from V and 8 from J; bases not matched to a gene: 6. The CDR3 runs to 14 residues. CDR3 protein: CASSLADRAGGYTF. In nucleotides, the CDR3 is TGCGCCAGCAGCTTGGCGGACAGGGCGGGGGGCTACACCTTC. Based on the CDR3 plus reference TRBV5-1 and TRBJ1-2, the full variable domain is KAGVTQTPRYLIKTRGQQVTLSCSPISGHRSVSWYQQTPGQGLQFLFEYFSETQRNKGNFPGRFSGRQFSNSRSEMNVSTLELGDSALYLCASSLADRAGGYTFGSGTRLTVV.

This chain links TRBV10-3 with TRBJ1-5; TRBD1 agrees at 7 bases. CDR1 is ENHRY, CDR2 SYGVKD, per germline. The CDR3 runs 14 residues. The V gene end was trimmed by 2 bases and the J gene end by 7 bases; junction bases not matched to a gene: 5. The CDR3 loop reads CAISEQTGIQPQHF. The CDR3 region has the DNA TGTGCCATCAGTGAGCAGACAGGGATCCAGCCCCAGCATTTT.

Note on this clone: The DNA is left out, because the CDR3 cannot be placed on it with certainty; the CDR3 is given as TCRdb lists it. The J gene is TRBJ2-7, the V gene TRBV7-3; TRBD2, the table's D call, lacks a check against the DNA. Germline values: CDR1 SGHTA, CDR2 FQGTGA. The CDR3 contains 22 residues when both ends are counted. This CDR3 is CASSLGLAGVTSSTSGRAPEYF.

This chain joins TRBV18 and TRBJ2-7; no reliable D call. The CDR3 has 12 amino acids. Looked up from germline, CDR1 is KGHSH and CDR2 is LQKENI. The V gene lost 3 bases and the J gene lost 4 bases, with 7 bases spanning the gap. The CDR3 coding sequence is TGTGCCAGCTCACCCGGTCTGTACGAGCAGTACTTC. Translating gives CASSPGLYEQYF.

In this sample, this clone turned up once. This chain uses TRBV6-1 with TRBJ2-5, with no clear D. Looked up from germline, CDR1 is MNHNS and CDR2 is SASEGT. Trimming removed 3 bases from V and 5 bases from J, with 4 bases in between. The CDR3 has 11 amino acids. The CDR3 nucleotides read TGTGCCAGCAGTGAGCGGGAGACCCAGTACTTC. Translating it yields CASSERETQYF.

The J gene is TRBJ1-5, the V gene TRBV28; 9 bases line up with TRBD1. With V trimmed by 8 bases and J by 6 bases, 11 bases remained unmatched. There are 15 residues in the CDR3. From germline, CDR1 is MDHEN and CDR2 SYDVKM. CDR3 sequence reads: CASLTGGGLIQPQHF. The DNA of the CDR3 is TGTGCCAGCTTGACAGGGGGGGGGTTGATTCAGCCCCAGCATTTT.

This clone has only a few counts. The chain joins TRBV18 to TRBJ2-7; no reliable D call. This CDR3 has 14 amino acids. Trimming left V 3 bases short and J 1 base short, with 10 bases between. The germline V gene has CDR1 KGHSH and CDR2 LQKENI. As DNA, the CDR3 is TGTGCCAGCTCACCCCCGTCAGGTTCCTACGAGCAGTACTTC. Its protein is CASSPPSGSYEQYF.

V gene TRBV28 combines with J gene TRBJ1-1, with D possibly TRBD1 on 5 matching bases. In germline, CDR1 is MDHEN, CDR2 SYDVKM. The germline V and J ends were trimmed by 7 bases and 1 base, with 7 bases remaining between them. The CDR3 loop spans 12 amino acids. Here the CDR3 reads CASTQGNTEAFF. The CDR3 nucleotides read TGTGCCAGCACGCAGGGGAACACTGAAGCTTTCTTT.

The rearrangement uses TRBV4-1 and TRBJ1-2; 11 nucleotides line up with TRBD1. The CDR3 is 15 amino acids. Per germline, CDR1 MGHRA and CDR2 YSYEKL. The trim removed 4 bases at V and 3 bases at J, leaving 4 bases unmatched. The DNA for the CDR3 is TGCGCCAGCAGCCGAGGACAGGGGGCAGACTATGGCTACACCTTC. Amino acid sequence: CASSRGQGADYGYTF.

The chain recombines TRBV19 with TRBJ2-3; the D gene is possibly TRBD2 (5 bases). V gave up 2 bases and J gave up 2 bases, with 8 bases separating them. This CDR3 spans 14 amino acids. Germline CDR1 LNHDA, CDR2 SQIVND (reference sequence). CDR3 in amino acids: CASSITSFTDTQYF. DNA of the CDR3: TGTGCCAGTAGTATAACTAGTTTCACAGATACGCAGTATTTT.

The gene calls are TRBV6-2 or TRBV6-3 and TRBJ1-5, with D unclear. V was shortened by 2 bases and J by 2 bases, with 7 bases between the two germline ends. The CDR3 consists of 14 residues. Germline V gene data show CDR1 as MNHEY and CDR2 as SVGEGT. This CDR3 is CASSYVQGNQPQHF. Here the CDR3 DNA reads TGTGCCAGCAGTTACGTCCAGGGCAATCAGCCCCAGCATTTT.

J is TRBJ2-1 and V is TRBV30, with D possibly matching TRBD2 (5 bases). The CDR3 has 15 amino acids. Trimming took 0 bases from V and 0 from J, leaving 9 bases between them. CDR1 and CDR2 from the germline V gene are GTSNPN and SVGIG (reference sequence). CDR3 in DNA: TGTGCCTGGAGTGTACTAGTAGGCTCCTACAATGAGCAGTTCTTC. Translating it yields CAWSVLVGSYNEQFF.

This rearrangement joins TRBV5-3 to TRBJ2-3, with 9 bases aligning to TRBD2. TRBV5-3 is identified as an open reading frame with a role that is uncertain. The CDR3 is 18 amino acids. The ends lost 8 bases at V and 1 base at J; junction bases unmatched: 17. The CDR3 protein is CARGVPREGHRRTDTQYF. The CDR3 DNA follows: TGTGCCAGGGGGGTTCCGCGGGAGGGTCACCGCCGCACAGATACGCAGTATTTT.